The subject of this entry is one T cell receptor (beta chain). The data belong to a study of shared clonotypes between healthy human individuals. The CDR3 covers 15 residues. V was shortened by 3 bases and J by 0 bases, with 9 bases between the two germline ends. CDR1 is MNHNS and CDR2 is SASEGT in the germline V gene. Researchers divided each subset's genomic DNA evenly across several immunoSEQ plates. Assay used: immunoSEQ multiplex PCR; TCRdb lists only in-frame clones, some missing. The profile shows about 1.1 million clones, roughly 74% of them singletons. Sequences were obtained from memory CD4+ T cells from PBMCs. Subset reported: CD45RA-negative fraction. The genes are TRBV6-1 and TRBJ2-1, with unresolved D. The TCR originated in a man aged 18 to 30 in good health. Some clones in this sample may be carry-over from other donors' samples. The CDR3 is CASSEGGSSYNEQFF. DNA of the CDR3: TGTGCCAGCAGTGAGGGCGGAAGCTCCTACAATGAGCAGTTCTTC.